The clone carrying this T cell receptor beta chain was counted at least ten times. Its antigen is unidentified. Additional DNA sequences in this sample encode the identical CDR3. The V segment lost 0 bases and the J segment 9 bases; nucleotides outside the gene matches: 6. This CDR3 has 14 residues. Germline loops: CDR1 WSHSY, CDR2 SAAADI. In the source study's methods: The authors used CDR3 differences across clinicopathological groups to build a distant-metastasis classifier for papillary thyroid cancer. TCRdb re-called the PCR reads via MiXCR. TCRdb's processing, not the study's, gives the V and J calls here. The sample consists of tens of thousands of clones, approximately 19% of them appearing once. The entire patient cohort was treatment-naive prior to thyroid surgery. This sample was included in a study of metastatic and nonmetastatic thyroid tumors. Study overall: The authors compared repertoires across blood and tumor or nodule tissue from malignant and benign thyroid patients. The study's findings and limits: Reported TCR beta diversity, measured in blood and tumor, was significantly higher for malignant thyroid tumors than for benign nodules.

Specimen: blood. The receptor was isolated from a female donor with papillary thyroid cancer or a benign thyroid nodule (not recorded which). Some clones in this sample may be carry-over from other donors' samples. The rearrangement links TRBV10-2 to TRBJ2-5; 8 positions match TRBD2. CDR3 sequence (DNA): TGCGCCAGCAGTGAGTCGAGACTAGCGAGTGCCCAGTACTTC. Translation: CASSESRLASAQYF.